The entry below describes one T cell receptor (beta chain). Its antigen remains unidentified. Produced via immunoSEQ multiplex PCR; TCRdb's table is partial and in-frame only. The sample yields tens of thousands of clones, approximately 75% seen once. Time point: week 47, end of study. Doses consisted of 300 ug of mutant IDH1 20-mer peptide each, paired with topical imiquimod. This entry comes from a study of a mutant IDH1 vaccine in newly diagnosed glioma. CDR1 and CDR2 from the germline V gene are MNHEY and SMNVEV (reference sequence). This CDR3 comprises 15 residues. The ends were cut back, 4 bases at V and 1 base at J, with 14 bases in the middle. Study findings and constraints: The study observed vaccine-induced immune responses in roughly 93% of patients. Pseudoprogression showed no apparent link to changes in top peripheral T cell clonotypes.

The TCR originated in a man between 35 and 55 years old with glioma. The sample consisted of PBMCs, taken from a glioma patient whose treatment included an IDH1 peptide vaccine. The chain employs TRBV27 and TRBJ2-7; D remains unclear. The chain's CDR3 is CASSSPRTGSYEQYF. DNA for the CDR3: TGTGCCAGCAGTTCACCAAGGACGGGTTCCTACGAGCAGTACTTC.